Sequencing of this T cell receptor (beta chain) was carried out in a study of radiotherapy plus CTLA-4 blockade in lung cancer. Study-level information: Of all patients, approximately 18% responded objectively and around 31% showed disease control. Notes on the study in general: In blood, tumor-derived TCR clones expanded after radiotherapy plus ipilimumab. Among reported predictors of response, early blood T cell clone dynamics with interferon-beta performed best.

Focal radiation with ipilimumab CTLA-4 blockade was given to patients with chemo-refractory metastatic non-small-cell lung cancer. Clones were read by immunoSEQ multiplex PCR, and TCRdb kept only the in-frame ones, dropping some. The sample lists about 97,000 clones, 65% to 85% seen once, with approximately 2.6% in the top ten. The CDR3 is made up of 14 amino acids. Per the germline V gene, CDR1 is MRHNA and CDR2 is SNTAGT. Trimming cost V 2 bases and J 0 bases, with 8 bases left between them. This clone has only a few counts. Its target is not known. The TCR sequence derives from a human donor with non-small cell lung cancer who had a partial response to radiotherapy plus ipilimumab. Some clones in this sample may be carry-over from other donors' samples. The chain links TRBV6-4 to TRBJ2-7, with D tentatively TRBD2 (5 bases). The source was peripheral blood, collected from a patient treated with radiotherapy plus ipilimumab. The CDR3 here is CASSDRAGSYEQYF. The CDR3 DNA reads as TGTGCCAGCAGTGACCGGGCGGGCTCCTACGAGCAGTACTTC.